Presented here are 10 T cell receptor beta chains from one specimen sequenced in a study of shared clonotypes between healthy human individuals. The protocol was immunoSEQ multiplex PCR, while the TCRdb copy is restricted to in-frame clones and leaves out a portion. The table includes a few million clones, about 93% detected once. Positive CCR7 selection of CD45RO-negative cells yielded the naive CD8 cells, and terminally differentiated effector memory CD45RA+ cells were excluded. The sample comprised naive CD8+ T cells from PBMCs. The receptors here all came from a man aged 18 to 29 in good health. Some clones in this sample may be carry-over from other donors' samples.

This chain joins TRBV6-6 and TRBJ2-3; D is perhaps TRBD1 or TRBD2 (5 bases each). This CDR3 region has 15 residues. The germline V gene has CDR1 MNHNY and CDR2 SVGAGI (reference sequence). The V end was cut by 5 bases, the J end by 2 bases, with 14 bases between. CDR3 bases: TGTGCCAGCAGTCCGCTGGGGGAGTCCACAGATACGCAGTATTTT. Amino acids: CASSPLGESTDTQYF.

Details on this clone: At one end the junction does not follow the germline gene, possibly because of a read error. This chain connects TRBV6-1 to TRBJ2-1, with TRBD2 identical over 9 bases. CDR1 is MNHNS and CDR2 is SASEGT in the germline V gene. CDR3 length: 17 residues. CDR3 region: CASSEVLGAGGGHEQFF. The CDR3 DNA is TGTGCCAGCAGCGAAGTCCTAGGGGCGGGAGGGGGGCATGAGCAGTTCTTC.

The chain uses TRBV19 and TRBJ2-5; D is unresolved. The CDR3 is 14 residues long. Trimming left V 3 bases short and J 5 bases short, with 13 bases between. Germline values: CDR1 LNHDA, CDR2 SQIVND (reference sequence). CDR3 protein: CASSMAAIRETQYF. CDR3 nucleotide sequence: TGTGCCAGTAGTATGGCAGCTATCAGGGAGACCCAGTACTTC.

This clone was picked up one time. The chain combines TRBV7-9 with TRBJ1-2; 8 bases are a match to TRBD1. CDR1 and CDR2 (germline): SEHNR, FQNEAQ (reference sequence). The ends lost 5 bases at V and 0 bases at J; junction bases unmatched: 8. CDR3 length equals 16 residues. CDR3 loop: CASSDTRTGPNYGYTF. The DNA of the CDR3 is TGTGCCAGCAGCGATACCCGGACAGGGCCTAACTATGGCTACACCTTC.

This chain joins TRBV13 and TRBJ2-1; D is uncertain. The germline V and J ends were trimmed by 5 bases and 15 bases, with 11 bases remaining between them. In germline, CDR1 is PRHDT, CDR2 FYEKMQ (reference sequence). This CDR3 is built from 10 residues. CDR3 DNA: TGTGCCAGCAGCCCCAAAGTTGGGTTCTTC. Its translation: CASSPKVGFF.

The chain couples TRBV29-1 to TRBJ1-2, with D perhaps TRBD1 (5 bases). CDR1 and CDR2 (germline): SQVTM, ANQGSEA. Trimming took off 7 bases at V and 2 bases at J, with 17 bases between the two ends. This CDR3 contains 14 residues. The CDR3 loop is CSARDGSGNYGYTF. DNA of the CDR3: TGCAGCGCCCGGGACGGTTCAGGAAACTATGGCTACACCTTC.

The chain employs TRBV29-1 and TRBJ2-1, with unresolved D. The CDR3 covers 11 residues. Trimming shortened V by 4 bases and J by 6 bases, and 7 bases separated the two germline ends. Germline assignment: CDR1 SQVTM and CDR2 ANQGSEA. The CDR3 protein is CSVVDRNEQFF. In DNA form, the CDR3 reads TGCAGCGTTGTGGATCGCAATGAGCAGTTCTTC.

The chain couples TRBV7-9 to TRBJ1-3; D perhaps matches TRBD1 (6 bases). CDR1 and CDR2 from the germline V gene are SEHNR and FQNEAQ (reference sequence). Deletions cut 5 bases from V and 0 bases from J, with 17 bases between. This CDR3 region has 17 residues. In DNA, the CDR3 is TGTGCCAGCAGCCCAGGGGTCGTCAGTCTCTCTGGAAACACCATATATTTT. Protein sequence: CASSPGVVSLSGNTIYF.

The DNA for the CDR3 is TGTGCCAGCAGCGTAGGGGGTACGCAGTATTTT. Encoded protein: CASSVGGTQYF. The genes are TRBV9 and TRBJ2-3; no definite D call. V was clipped by 0 bases and J by 8 bases, with 4 bases between them. The CDR3 is made up of 11 amino acids. Germline V gives CDR1 SGDLS, CDR2 YYNGEE.

This chain uses TRBV6-6 with TRBJ1-1; D unclear. V dropped 2 bases and J dropped 5 bases, with 9 bases sitting between them. The CDR3 extends over 13 amino acids. The germline gives CDR1 MNHNY, CDR2 SVGAGI (reference sequence). The CDR3 sequence is CASSYVQRTEAFF. The CDR3 DNA reads TGTGCCAGCAGTTACGTACAGCGGACTGAAGCTTTCTTT.